This note documents a single T cell receptor beta chain sequence. The antigen remains undetermined. The data were produced by immunoSEQ multiplex PCR, yet TCRdb's version contains in-frame clones alone and is incomplete. The sample contains over 120,000 clones, more than 80% of which appear only once. This entry belongs to a study of cytomegalovirus exposure and HLA in healthy donors. Whole-study results and caveats: A few CMV-associated chains were confirmed in vitro to be specific for CMV antigens. A list of more than 150 TCR beta chains associated with cytomegalovirus was given. Rare TCR sequences dominated, though some public TCRs recurred in many donors.

The CDR3 contains 14 residues. Germline V gives CDR1 MNHNY, CDR2 SVGAGI (reference sequence). V was cut by 2 bases and J by 3 bases, with 9 bases left in between. Specimen: PBMCs. The sequence came from a woman in her 30s in good health and CMV-seropositive. The rearrangement links TRBV6-6 to TRBJ2-3; tentatively, D is TRBD1 (6 bases). The CDR3 nucleotides read TGTGCCAGCAGTTACGGGGGCGCAACAGATACGCAGTATTTT. Protein sequence: CASSYGGATDTQYF.